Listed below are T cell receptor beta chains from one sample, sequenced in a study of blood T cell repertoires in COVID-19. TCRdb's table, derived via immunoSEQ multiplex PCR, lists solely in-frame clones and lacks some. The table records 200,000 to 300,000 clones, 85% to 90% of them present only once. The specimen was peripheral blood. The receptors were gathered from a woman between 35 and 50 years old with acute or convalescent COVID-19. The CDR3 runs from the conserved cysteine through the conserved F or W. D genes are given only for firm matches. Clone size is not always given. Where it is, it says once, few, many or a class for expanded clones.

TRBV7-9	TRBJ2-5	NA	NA	TGTGCCAGCAGCTTAATCCAGGGCAGGCAAGAGACCCAGTACTTC	CASSLIQGRQETQYF
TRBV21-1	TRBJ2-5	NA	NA	TGTGCCAGCAGCAAAAATCGCTTGGAGCTCGGAGAGACCCAGTACTTC	CASSKNRLELGETQYF
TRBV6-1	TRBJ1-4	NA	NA	TGTGCCAGCAGTGAAGTCGGGAATGAAAAACTGTTTTTT	CASSEVGNEKLFF
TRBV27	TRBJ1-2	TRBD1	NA	TGTGCCAGCAGTCGCTCCGGGACAGGGGTTAACTATGGCTACACCTTC	CASSRSGTGVNYGYTF
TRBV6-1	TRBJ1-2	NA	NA	TGTGCCAGCAGTGACCACACAGGCTCTTATGGCTACACCTTC	CASSDHTGSYGYTF
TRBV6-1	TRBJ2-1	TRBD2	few	TGTGCCAGCAGTGAAGGCGGGGGGTGGTTCTTC	CASSEGGGWFF
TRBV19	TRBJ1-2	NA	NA	TGTGCCAGTAGCAATTCTAACAGGGTACGGGGCTACACCTTC	CASSNSNRVRGYTF
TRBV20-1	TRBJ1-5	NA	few	TGCAGTGCTAGTGATAGGACTGGCGGCAATCAGCCCCAGCATTTT	CSASDRTGGNQPQHF
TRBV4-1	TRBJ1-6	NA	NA	TGCGCCAGCAGCCAAGATAGGGAGTTAAGGACACCCCTCCACTTT	CASSQDRELRTPLHF
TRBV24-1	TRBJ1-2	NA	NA	TGTGCCACCAGTGATTCGACAGGAGGCTACACCTTC	CATSDSTGGYTF
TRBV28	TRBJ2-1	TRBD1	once	TGTGCCAGCAGTTTCGCCCTGGGACAGGGGGTCGATGAGCAGTTCTTC	CASSFALGQGVDEQFF
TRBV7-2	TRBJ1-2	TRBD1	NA	TGTGCCAGCACCACAGGGGGCTATGGCTACACCTTC	CASTTGGYGYTF
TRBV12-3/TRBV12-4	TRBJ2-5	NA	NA	TGTGCCAGCAGCATCAAAGAGACCCAGTACTTC	CASSIKETQYF
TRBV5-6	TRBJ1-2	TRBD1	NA	TGTGCCAGCAGCTTACAGGGGGTGGATGGCTACACCTTC	CASSLQGVDGYTF
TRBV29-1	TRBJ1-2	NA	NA	TGCAGCGCCCCGGACTGGCCCCCTAACTATGGCTACACCTTC	CSAPDWPPNYGYTF
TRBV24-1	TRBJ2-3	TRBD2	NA	TGTGCCACCATGCGGGGGGGGCCTAGCACAGATACGCAGTATTTT	CATMRGGPSTDTQYF
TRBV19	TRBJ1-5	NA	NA	TGTGCCACTCTCTCCCAGAACAATCAGCCCCAGCATTTT	CATLSQNNQPQHF
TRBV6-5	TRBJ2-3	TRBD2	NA	TGTGCCAGCAGTTCCCCGGGGGGGACTAGCACAGATACGCAGTATTTT	CASSSPGGTSTDTQYF
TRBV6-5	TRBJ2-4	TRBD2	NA	TGTGCCAGCAGAAACGCGGGGGAGGTCAAAAACATTCAGTACTTC	CASRNAGEVKNIQYF
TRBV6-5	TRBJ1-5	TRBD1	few	TGTGCCAGCACCCCGGACAGGGGGCGCTTCCAGCCCCAGCATTTT	CASTPDRGRFQPQHF
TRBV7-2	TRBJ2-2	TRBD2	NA	TGTGCCAGCAGCTTAAGCGGGGGCGTTCTCCCCGGGGAGCTGTTTTTT	CASSLSGGVLPGELFF
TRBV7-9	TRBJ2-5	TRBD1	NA	TGTGCCAGCAGCACCCGACAGGGAAGGGAGACCCAGTACTTC	CASSTRQGRETQYF
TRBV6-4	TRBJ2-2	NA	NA	TGTGCCAGCAAGGCAGGGCTGACCGGGGAGCTGTTTTTT	CASKAGLTGELFF
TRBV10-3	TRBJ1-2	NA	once	TGTGCCATCAGCGGGAGTGAACAGGCGGGTGGCTACACCTTC	CAISGSEQAGGYTF
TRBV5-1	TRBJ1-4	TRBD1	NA	TGCGCCAGCAGCTTGGAAGGGACAGGGAGGGGAAAACTGTTTTTT	CASSLEGTGRGKLFF
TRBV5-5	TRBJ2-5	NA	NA	TGTGCCAGCAGCTTGGGCCTACAGGGCTCGGAGACCCAGTACTTC	CASSLGLQGSETQYF
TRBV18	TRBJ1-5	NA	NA	TGTGCCAGCTCACCACCGCACGGGGTAGGACAGCCCCAGCATTTT	CASSPPHGVGQPQHF
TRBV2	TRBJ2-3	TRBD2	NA	TGTGCCAGCAAGGAGCGGGGGGGCCTCTCCCTCTCCACAGATACGCAGTATTTT	CASKERGGLSLSTDTQYF
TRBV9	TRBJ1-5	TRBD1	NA	TGTGCCAGCAGCGCCTCGACAGGGATTAATCAGCCCCAGCATTTT	CASSASTGINQPQHF
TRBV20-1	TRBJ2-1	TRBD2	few	TGCAGTGCTAGTCCCCCTAGCGGGGGCTACAATGAGCAGTTCTTC	CSASPPSGGYNEQFF
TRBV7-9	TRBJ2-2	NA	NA	TGTGCCAGCAGCTTTCGGCAGGGAAACACCGGGGAGCTGTTTTTT	CASSFRQGNTGELFF
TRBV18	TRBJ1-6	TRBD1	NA	TGTGCCAGCTCACCTTTTATCATAGACAGGGCCCCCTATAATTCACCCCTCCACTTT	CASSPFIIDRAPYNSPLHF
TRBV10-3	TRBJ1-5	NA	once	TGTGCCATCAGTGAGTCGGGGAACAGGGATTATCAGCCCCAGCATTTT	CAISESGNRDYQPQHF
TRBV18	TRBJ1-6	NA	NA	TGTGCCAGCTCACCCCCCTATCCAAATTCACCCCTCCACTTT	CASSPPYPNSPLHF
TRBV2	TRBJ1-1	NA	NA	TGTGCCAGCATGACAGTAGACACTGAAGCTTTCTTT	CASMTVDTEAFF
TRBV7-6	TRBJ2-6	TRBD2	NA	TGTGCCAGCAGCTTAATCAGCGGGGGGGCTGGGGCCAACGTCCTGACTTTC	CASSLISGGAGANVLTF
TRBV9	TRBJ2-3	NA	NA	TGTGCCAGCAGCCCAGGAATCTACGCTCTCACAGATACGCAGTATTTT	CASSPGIYALTDTQYF
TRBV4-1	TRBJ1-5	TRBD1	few	TGCGCCAGCAGCCAGTCACAGGGGGCGACTCAGCCCCAGCATTTT	CASSQSQGATQPQHF
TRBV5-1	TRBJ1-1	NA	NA	TGCGCCAGCAGCCATCAGGGGCGGAACACTGAAGCTTTCTTT	CASSHQGRNTEAFF
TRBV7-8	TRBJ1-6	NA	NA	TGTGCCAGCAGCTCCAGGGGAGACTATAATTCACCCCTCCACTTT	CASSSRGDYNSPLHF
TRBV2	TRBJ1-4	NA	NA	TGTGCCAGCAGTGAGCTGAGGGGGACGTTGACTAATGAAAAACTGTTTTTT	CASSELRGTLTNEKLFF
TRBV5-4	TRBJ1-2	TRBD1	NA	TGTGCCAGCAGCCCATACGGGACAGGGTTTGGCTACACCTTC	CASSPYGTGFGYTF
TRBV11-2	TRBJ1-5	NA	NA	TGTGCCAGCAGCCCTATCCGAACCCGTAGAGGTGATCAGCCCCAGCATTTT	CASSPIRTRRGDQPQHF
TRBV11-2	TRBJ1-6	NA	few	TGTGCCAGCAGCTTAGGGAGCTCCTATAATTCACCCCTCCACTTT	CASSLGSSYNSPLHF
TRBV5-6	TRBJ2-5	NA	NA	TGTGCCAGCAGCCCCCCTGGAGGACTTTGGCCCAGGGGGACCCAGTACTTC	CASSPPGGLWPRGTQYF
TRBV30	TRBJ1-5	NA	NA	TGTGCCTGGAGTCTCCGGGGGGCCACGAGCCAGCCCCAGCATTTT	CAWSLRGATSQPQHF
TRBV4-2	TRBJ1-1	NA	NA	TGTGCCAGCAGCCAAGTCACAGGGAGGGATGTTGACACTGAAGCTTTCTTT	CASSQVTGRDVDTEAFF
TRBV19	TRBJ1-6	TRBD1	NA	TGTGCTTCCGCAGACAGGGAGATCTATAATTCACCCCTCCACTTT	CASADREIYNSPLHF